The 2 T cell receptor beta chains below all came from one sample that was sequenced in a study of shared clonotypes between healthy human individuals (dated by TCRdb to 2020 to 2021). Receptor libraries were prepared by the immunoSEQ multiplex PCR assay. Here the immuneACCESS table is served through TCRdb, limited to in-frame sequences with V and J called. Missing clones are a known gap in these copies; in checked studies unresolved V genes cover under half, and the rest lacks a known reason. The sample has some 650,000 clones on record, roughly 97% of them singletons. Clones ranked in the top ten supply approximately 0.057% of the sample. The sequenced material came from naive CD4+ T cells sorted from blood. The sample's cell subset or site, from its label and the paper: CD45RA+ positively selected. The source is a woman aged 25 to 45 in good health.

The chain carries TRBV5-3 and TRBJ1-2, with D possibly being TRBD1 (6 bases). TRBV5-3 is treated as an ORF (open reading frame) with a function not yet certain. V lost 6 bases to trimming and J lost 4 bases, with 19 bases between them. This CDR3 has 15 amino acids. The CDR3 here is CARTLLRGRAYGYTF. CDR3 DNA: TGTGCCAGAACCCTCCTCAGGGGCCGTGCCTATGGCTACACCTTC.

This chain connects TRBV7-2 to TRBJ1-3, with D possibly TRBD1 on 6 matching bases. V lost 1 base to trimming and J lost 0 bases, with 7 bases between them. CDR1 is SGHTA, CDR2 FQGNSA, per germline. The CDR3 is 15 amino acids. As DNA, the CDR3 is TGTGCCAGCAGCTTAGTGGGGGCCTCTGGAAACACCATATATTTT. Its translation: CASSLVGASGNTIYF.